This TCR beta chain came from a study of blood T cell repertoires in COVID-19. Background on the study: In each case, the material was cDNA or gDNA derived from T cells, B-cell-depleted T cells, or PBMCs.

Per the authors' pipeline: Nucleated cell number was recorded as an estimate derived from reference gene primer amplification. Libraries were prepared by immunoSEQ multiplex PCR; TCRdb keeps only in-frame clonotypes and omits some of them. The D gene and trimming were derived from the DNA, and the V and J assignments and clone size from that table. The data hold around 150,000 clones, with 90% observed a single time. This CDR3 contains 14 residues. CDR1 SEHNR and CDR2 FQNEAQ come from the germline V gene (reference sequence). V dropped 4 bases and J dropped 9; count of bases not matched to a gene: 6.

The receptor's source is a man in his 60s with active or convalescent COVID-19. The gene calls are TRBV7-9 and TRBJ1-4, with 9 bases identical to TRBD1. Sequencing was carried out using peripheral blood. CDR3 bases: TGTGCCAGCAGCTCTTGGGACAGGGAGAAAAAACTGTTTTTT. The encoded protein is CASSSWDREKKLFF.